This T cell receptor beta chain was sequenced for a study of response to subunit inactivated influenza vaccine. Germline loops: CDR1 SEHNR, CDR2 FQNEAQ (reference sequence). V lost 1 base to trimming and J lost 11 bases, with 6 bases between them. This CDR3 contains 12 residues. This clonotype was seen once. TCRdb independently ran MiXCR on the RT-PCR reads; one entry per CDR3 protein. The sample holds some 640,000 distinct CDR3 sequences, around 14% seen once. The material sequenced was PBMCs from blood, taken around 15 days before vaccination. The rearrangement uses TRBV7-9 and TRBJ1-6; D is ambiguous. The sequence was obtained from a man in his forties or fifties who received an inactivated influenza vaccine. CDR3 protein: CASSLVAPPLHF. The CDR3 DNA reads as TGTGCCAGCAGCTTAGTGGCCCCACCCCTCCACTTT.